This T cell receptor (beta chain) was identified in a study of T cells in tumors after PD-1 blockade. Repertoires were generated with immunoSEQ multiplex PCR, while TCRdb's copy carries only in-frame clones and drops some. This sample yields some 43,000 clones, of which roughly 80% are seen a single time; more than 3.5% belongs to the top ten. The V and J ends lost 5 bases and 2 bases respectively, with 14 bases between them. CDR1 SGHTA and CDR2 FQGNSA come from the germline V gene. CDR3 length equals 15 residues. The TCR comes from a human donor with basal cell carcinoma. This sequence joins TRBV7-2 and TRBJ2-3; tentative D call: TRBD2 (5 bases). The sequences come from PBMCs, collected before anti-PD-1 treatment. CDR3 DNA: TGTGCCAGCAGCCCTCAAACGGGGATCACAGATACGCAGTATTTT. Encoded protein: CASSPQTGITDTQYF.